These 27 T cell receptor beta chains were sequenced from one sample in a study of shared clonotypes between healthy human individuals. Generated by immunoSEQ multiplex PCR, the TCRdb table keeps only in-frame clones and is missing some. The table records roughly 1,500,000 clones, roughly 98% of them present only once. The sample was naive CD4+ T cells sorted from blood. The subset denotes: CD45RA+ positively selected. These TCRs come from a man aged 30 to 39 in good health.

The rearrangement links TRBV2 to TRBJ2-7; the match to TRBD1 covers 7 bases. Germline CDR1 reads SNHLY; CDR2 reads FYNNEI. Trimming cost V 7 bases and J 12 bases; bases outside gene matches: 18. This CDR3 contains 14 residues. CDR3 residues: CASTGTALVLARYF. CDR3 DNA: TGTGCCAGCACGGGGACAGCTCTGGTCCTAGCTCGGTACTTC.

The gene calls are TRBV7-2 and TRBJ2-7; 12 bases align to TRBD2. Germline values: CDR1 SGHTA, CDR2 FQGNSA. CDR3 length: 15 residues. V shed 4 bases, J shed 4 bases, and the junction held 5 bases outside the gene matches. Here the CDR3 reads CASSYLAGGPYEQYF. Here the CDR3 DNA reads TGTGCCAGCAGCTACCTAGCGGGAGGGCCGTACGAGCAGTACTTC.

V is TRBV15 and J is TRBJ2-1; 7 nucleotides line up with TRBD1. CDR3 length: 14 amino acids. Losses at the gene ends were 4 bases for V and 7 bases for J; bases not matched to a gene: 7. Per the germline V gene, CDR1 is LNHNV and CDR2 is YYDKDF (reference sequence). CDR3 DNA: TGTGCCACCAGCAATGACAGGGCAGTAAATGAGCAGTTCTTC. This encodes CATSNDRAVNEQFF.

In regard to this clone: Other DNA sequences of this sample code for an identical CDR3. The rearrangement uses TRBV6-5 and TRBJ2-7; TRBD2 agrees at 8 bases. Looked up from germline, CDR1 is MNHEY and CDR2 is SVGAGI. The CDR3 has 15 residues. With 0 bases clipped from V and 2 bases from J, the junction kept 3 bases outside the gene matches. In nucleotides, the CDR3 is TGTGCCAGCAGTTACTCTAGCGGGGCAGCCTACGAGCAGTACTTC. This translates into CASSYSSGAAYEQYF.

As to this clone: In the same sample, other DNA sequences code for this CDR3. The chain employs TRBV28 and TRBJ2-7; D unclear. CDR1 is MDHEN, CDR2 SYDVKM, per germline. The CDR3 consists of 11 residues. Between the trimmed V and J ends, which lost 4 bases and 6 bases, there was a span of 7 bases. CDR3 region: CASSSFGEQYF. CDR3 DNA: TGTGCCAGCAGTTCCTTCGGCGAGCAGTACTTC.

About this clone: The sample has other DNA sequences that encode this CDR3 too. V and J are TRBV6-1 and TRBJ2-3; 8 bases align to TRBD2. The germline gives CDR1 MNHNS, CDR2 SASEGT. This CDR3 comprises 16 residues. With V trimmed by 4 bases and J by 3 bases, 9 bases remained unmatched. The CDR3 is CASSAFSGGPTDTQYF. Here the CDR3 DNA reads TGTGCCAGCAGTGCCTTTTCGGGAGGGCCGACAGATACGCAGTATTTT.

The chain recombines TRBV9 with TRBJ2-7; tentative D call: TRBD1 (7 bases). Germline V lookup: CDR1 SGDLS, CDR2 YYNGEE. The CDR3 contains 15 residues. V was pared by 0 bases and J by 6 bases, with 16 bases between. The CDR3 nucleotides are TGTGCCAGCAGCGTAGGGGTCAGGGGGGTTTCCGAGCAGTACTTC. It encodes CASSVGVRGVSEQYF.

The V and J genes are TRBV11-2 and TRBJ2-2; 7 nucleotides match TRBD1. There are 15 residues in the CDR3. The germline V gene encodes CDR1 SGHAT and CDR2 FQNNGV. Germline trimming cut 4 bases from V and 3 bases from J; bases unmatched to any gene: 5. The CDR3 coding sequence is TGTGCCAGCAGCTCCAGACAGGGCTACACCGGGGAGCTGTTTTTT. Amino acid sequence: CASSSRQGYTGELFF. Based on the CDR3 plus reference TRBV11-2 and TRBJ2-2, the full variable domain is EAGVAQSPRYKIIEKRQSVAFWCNPISGHATLYWYQQILGQGPKLLIQFQNNGVVDDSQLPKDRFSAERLKGVDSTLKIQPAKLEDSAVYLCASSSRQGYTGELFFGEGSRLTVL.

The chain carries TRBV7-9 and TRBJ2-1; the match to TRBD1 covers 7 bases. J gave up 3 bases and V 7 bases, and 6 bases lay outside the gene matches. The germline CDR1 and CDR2 sequences are SEHNR and FQNEAQ (reference sequence). The CDR3 covers 14 residues. For the CDR3, the DNA is TGTGCCAGCATCCTACAGGGGATCTACAATGAGCAGTTCTTC. Its translation: CASILQGIYNEQFF.

V usage is TRBV10-3 and J usage is TRBJ2-3; unclear D gene. CDR3 length: 12 amino acids. Germline CDR1 is ENHRY and CDR2 is SYGVKD. V was pared by 0 bases and J by 6 bases, with 4 bases between. CDR3: CAISESVDTQYF. CDR3 DNA sequence: TGTGCCATCAGTGAGTCGGTGGATACGCAGTATTTT.

The rearrangement links TRBV5-4 to TRBJ2-3; a weak D match, TRBD2 (5 bases). This CDR3 region has 16 residues. CDR1 SGHNT and CDR2 YYREEE come from the germline V gene (reference sequence). The ends were cut back, 4 bases at V and 1 base at J, with 16 bases in the middle. As DNA, the CDR3 is TGTGCCAGCAGCAACCCAGCTGAAGCGGGCACAGATACGCAGTATTTT. Encoded protein: CASSNPAEAGTDTQYF.

The chain is built from TRBV6-6 and TRBJ2-1; TRBD2 matches at 7 bases. CDR1 and CDR2 (germline): MNHNY, SVGAGI (reference sequence). The CDR3 runs to 15 residues. V lost 5 bases and J lost 4; bases outside the gene matches: 8. The CDR3 loop reads CASSKGAGVYNEQFF. The CDR3 region has the DNA TGTGCCAGCAGTAAAGGGGCGGGAGTATACAATGAGCAGTTCTTC.

The chain recombines TRBV28 with TRBJ2-5; D uncertain. V dropped 4 bases and J dropped 9 bases, with 9 bases sitting between them. The CDR3 consists of 11 residues. Germline V lookup: CDR1 MDHEN, CDR2 SYDVKM. The CDR3 loop is CASSSRSSQYF. The CDR3 region has the DNA TGTGCCAGCAGTTCAAGGTCTTCCCAGTACTTC.

This clone appeared once. CDR3 in amino acids: CASSTGGTEAFF. CDR3 in DNA: TGTGCCAGCAGCACAGGGGGCACTGAAGCTTTCTTT. This chain joins TRBV11-1 and TRBJ1-1; TRBD1 matches 8 bases. V was clipped by 5 bases and J by 4 bases; unmatched bases: 0. The CDR3 has 12 amino acids. Germline V gene lookup returns CDR1 SGHAT and CDR2 FQDESV (reference sequence).

The table lists this clone with a count of one. A junction boundary mismatches the germline segment, possibly from a read error. This sequence joins TRBV6-5 and TRBJ1-3, with D possibly TRBD1 on 6 matching bases. CDR1 and CDR2 (germline): MNHEY, SVGAGI. CDR3 length: 13 residues. CDR3 DNA sequence: TGTGCCAGCAGTTACTCGGGGGCACTGCCTTTGGATTTT. As protein: CASSYSGALPLDF.

The chain combines TRBV5-1 with TRBJ2-1, with D perhaps matching TRBD2 (6 bases). V was pared by 4 bases and J by 2 bases, with 13 bases between. In germline, CDR1 is SGHRS, CDR2 YFSETQ. This CDR3 has 15 residues. The CDR3 DNA reads TGCGCCAGCAGCGAGGGACTTCAGACCTACAATGAGCAGTTCTTC. It specifies CASSEGLQTYNEQFF.

The chain recombines TRBV5-4 with TRBJ2-7; TRBD2 might be the D (6 bases). This CDR3 comprises 14 residues. Trimming stripped 0 bases from V and 2 bases from J, with 9 bases between. CDR1 is SGHNT and CDR2 is YYREEE in the germline V gene (reference sequence). The chain's CDR3 is CASSLAGAAYEQYF. The CDR3 region has the DNA TGTGCCAGCAGCTTGGCGGGAGCGGCCTACGAGCAGTACTTC.

CDR3 protein: CASSSESQGFSSYNEQFF. For the CDR3, the DNA is TGTGCCAGCAGCTCGGAATCACAGGGCTTTAGCTCCTACAATGAGCAGTTCTTC. The chain employs TRBV7-2 and TRBJ2-1, with D possibly being TRBD1 (6 bases). There are 18 residues in the CDR3. Germline loops: CDR1 SGHTA, CDR2 FQGNSA. V dropped 4 bases and J dropped 0 bases, with 19 bases sitting between them. The variable domain in full, with the rest retrieved from reference TRBV7-2 and TRBJ2-1, is GAGVSQSPSNKVTEKGKDVELRCDPISGHTALYWYRQSLGQGLEFLIYFQGNSAPDKSGLPSDRFSAERTGGSVSTLTIQRTQQEDSAVYLCASSSESQGFSSYNEQFFGPGTRLTVL.

The V and J genes are TRBV28 and TRBJ1-5, with D possibly matching TRBD1 (6 bases). V was cut by 3 bases and J by 7 bases, with 7 bases left in between. The germline V gene has CDR1 MDHEN and CDR2 SYDVKM. CDR3 length equals 12 residues. Written as DNA, the CDR3 is TGTGCCAGCAGTTTCGGACAGCAGCCCCAGCATTTT. This sequence encodes CASSFGQQPQHF.

In its sample, this clone was seen a few times. As DNA, the CDR3 is TGTGCCAGCAGCCACTGGAACACTGAAGCTTTCTTT. Protein: CASSHWNTEAFF. The V call is TRBV7-2, the J call TRBJ1-1; D remains unclear. CDR1 is SGHTA and CDR2 is FQGNSA in the germline V gene. V was cut by 5 bases and J by 1 base, with 5 bases left in between. The CDR3 runs to 12 residues.

The genes are TRBV9 and TRBJ2-1; maybe TRBD2 (5 bases). Looked up from germline, CDR1 is SGDLS and CDR2 is YYNGEE. This CDR3 comprises 14 residues. V lost 4 bases and J 8 bases, leaving 16 bases between the germline ends. CDR3: CASSLRPSGDEQFF. For the CDR3, the DNA is TGTGCCAGCAGCCTCAGGCCCTCCGGGGATGAGCAGTTCTTC.

This clone has just one count. The chain employs TRBV18 and TRBJ2-5; D gene ambiguous. V lost 7 bases and J lost 5, with 11 bases in between. Germline assignment: CDR1 KGHSH and CDR2 LQKENI. CDR3 length equals 12 residues. The CDR3 DNA is TGTGCCAGCTTTTCTGTGGCGGAGACCCAGTACTTC. It is translated as CASFSVAETQYF.

The V and J genes are TRBV7-7 and TRBJ2-7, with D tentatively TRBD1 (6 bases). The CDR3 spans 18 residues. V lost 2 bases and J 3 bases, leaving 23 bases between the germline ends. Per germline, CDR1 SSHAT and CDR2 FNYEAQ (reference sequence). This CDR3 reads CASSLCDRSSEPYYEQYF. The CDR3 DNA reads TGTGCCAGCAGCTTATGTGACAGGTCTTCAGAACCCTACTACGAGCAGTACTTC.

The rearrangement joins TRBV10-3 to TRBJ2-7; unclear D gene. The germline CDR1 and CDR2 sequences are ENHRY and SYGVKD. CDR3 size: 15 residues. Trimming shortened V by 0 bases and J by 3 bases, and 12 bases separated the two germline ends. The CDR3 region has the DNA TGTGCCATCAGTGAGTCGAACGGAAAAGACTACGAGCAGTACTTC. This encodes CAISESNGKDYEQYF.

This chain links TRBV7-3 with TRBJ2-6; D is possibly TRBD1 (6 bases). The V end lost 4 bases, the J end lost 2 bases, and 9 bases lay between the germline ends. In germline, CDR1 is SGHTA, CDR2 FQGTGA. The CDR3 is 15 residues long. CDR3 DNA: TGTGCCAGCAGCTCCCAGGGGACTGGGGCCAACGTCCTGACTTTC. Protein product: CASSSQGTGANVLTF. Supplemented by reference TRBV7-3 and TRBJ2-6, the full variable domain reads GAGVSQTPSNKVTEKGKYVELRCDPISGHTALYWYRQSLGQGPEFLIYFQGTGAADDSGLPNDRFFAVRPEGSVSTLKIQRTERGDSAVYLCASSSQGTGANVLTFGAGSRLTVL.

V usage is TRBV7-6 and J usage is TRBJ1-5, with 8 bases aligning to TRBD1. Germline V lookup: CDR1 SGHVS, CDR2 FNYEAQ. This CDR3 contains 15 residues. After removal of 2 bases from V and 4 bases from J, the junction contained 4 bases not matched to a gene. The CDR3 sequence: CASSLFRGRNQPQHF. CDR3 nucleotide sequence: TGTGCCAGCAGCTTATTCAGGGGGCGGAATCAGCCCCAGCATTTT.

The genes are TRBV28 and TRBJ2-3, with unresolved D. The CDR3 has 12 residues. V was pared by 4 bases and J by 7 bases, with 9 bases between. Germline V gene lookup returns CDR1 MDHEN and CDR2 SYDVKM. For the CDR3, the DNA is TGTGCCAGCAGTTCGGGTGCCCATACGCAGTATTTT. Protein product: CASSSGAHTQYF.